The clone carrying this T cell receptor beta chain was observed at least ten times. Antigen: not known. Template material for amplifying TCR beta CDR3 regions consisted of RNA transcripts. RT-PCR in the first round (using the HTBI primer set) targeted the TCR CDR3. TCRdb re-called the multiplex PCR reads through MiXCR, storing one row per CDR3 protein. This table holds 100,000 to 130,000 distinct CDR3 sequences, approximately 15% found once. This sample was taken from a study of T cells in Graves' hyperthyroidism and ophthalmopathy. No progression to ophthalmopathy during 18 months of follow-up defined stable disease. Patients were aged 18 to 65, had disease duration under 2 months, and had newly diagnosed hyperthyroidism. Points from the study as a whole: With a median lead of roughly 6.8 months before onset, the model predicted ophthalmopathy. Ophthalmopathy was distinguished from stable hyperthyroidism by 13 V-J signatures.

Germline V CDR1 and CDR2: SQVTM, ANQGSEA. The length of the CDR3 is 11 residues. V lost 5 bases, J lost 8 bases, and 12 bases lay in between. This clonotype was obtained from a woman in her 50s with Graves' hyperthyroidism. Sequenced input: blood. The chain recombines TRBV29-1 with TRBJ1-2; D ambiguous. The CDR3 protein is CSVRRRTGYTF. CDR3 in DNA: TGCAGCGTTCGAAGAAGGACGGGCTACACCTTC.